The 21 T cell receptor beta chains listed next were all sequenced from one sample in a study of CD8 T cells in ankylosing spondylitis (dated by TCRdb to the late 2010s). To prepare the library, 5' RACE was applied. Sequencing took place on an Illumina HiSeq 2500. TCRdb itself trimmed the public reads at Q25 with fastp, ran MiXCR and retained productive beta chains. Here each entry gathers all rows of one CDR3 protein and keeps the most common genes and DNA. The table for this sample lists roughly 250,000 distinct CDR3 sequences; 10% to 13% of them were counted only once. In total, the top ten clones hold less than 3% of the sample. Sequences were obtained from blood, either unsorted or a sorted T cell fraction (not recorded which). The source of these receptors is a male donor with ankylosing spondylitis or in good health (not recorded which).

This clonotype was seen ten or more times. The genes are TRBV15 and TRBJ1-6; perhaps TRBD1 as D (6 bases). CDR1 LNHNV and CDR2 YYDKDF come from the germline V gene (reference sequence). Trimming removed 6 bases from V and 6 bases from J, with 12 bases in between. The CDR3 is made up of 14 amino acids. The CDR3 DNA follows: TGTGCCACCAGGCGACAGGTCCTTAATTCACCCCTCCACTTT. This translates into CATRRQVLNSPLHF.

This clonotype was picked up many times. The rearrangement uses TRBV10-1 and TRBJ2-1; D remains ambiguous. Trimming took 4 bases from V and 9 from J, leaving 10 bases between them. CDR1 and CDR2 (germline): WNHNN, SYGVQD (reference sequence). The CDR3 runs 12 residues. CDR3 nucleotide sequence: TGCGCCAGCAGTGCCGGGCCCGCTGAGCAGTTCTTC. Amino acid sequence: CASSAGPAEQFF.

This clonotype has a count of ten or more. DNA of the CDR3: TGTGCCAGCAGCCGGTCAGGCTCAGAGACCCAGTACTTC. Its translation is CASSRSGSETQYF. This rearrangement joins TRBV7-2 to TRBJ2-5; unclear D gene. The CDR3 totals 13 residues. Between the trimmed V and J ends, which lost 5 bases and 4 bases, there was a span of 11 bases. Germline CDR1 SGHTA, CDR2 FQGNSA.

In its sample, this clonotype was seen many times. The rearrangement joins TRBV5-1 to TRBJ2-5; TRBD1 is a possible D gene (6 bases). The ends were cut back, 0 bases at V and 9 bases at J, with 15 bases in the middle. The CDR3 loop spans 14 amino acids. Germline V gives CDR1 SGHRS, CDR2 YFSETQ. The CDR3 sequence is CASSLDTVQGPQYF. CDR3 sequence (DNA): TGCGCCAGCAGCTTGGATACAGTCCAGGGGCCCCAGTACTTC.

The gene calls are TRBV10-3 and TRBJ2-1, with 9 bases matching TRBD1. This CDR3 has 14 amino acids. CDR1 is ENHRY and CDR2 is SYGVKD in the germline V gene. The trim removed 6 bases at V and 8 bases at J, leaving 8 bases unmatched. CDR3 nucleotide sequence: TGTGCCATCAGAAAGGGACAGGGCGGTGATGAGCAGTTCTTC. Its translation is CAIRKGQGGDEQFF.

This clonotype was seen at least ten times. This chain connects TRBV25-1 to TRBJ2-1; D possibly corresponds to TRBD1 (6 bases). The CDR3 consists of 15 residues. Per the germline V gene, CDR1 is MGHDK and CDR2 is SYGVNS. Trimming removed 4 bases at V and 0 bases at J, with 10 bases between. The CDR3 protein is CASSVEGGSYNEQFF. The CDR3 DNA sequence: TGTGCCAGCAGTGTTGAAGGGGGCTCCTACAATGAGCAGTTCTTC.

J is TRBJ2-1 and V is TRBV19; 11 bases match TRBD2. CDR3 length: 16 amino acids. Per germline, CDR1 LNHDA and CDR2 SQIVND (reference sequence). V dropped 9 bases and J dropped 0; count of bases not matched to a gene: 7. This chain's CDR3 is CASQRGLAGSYNEQFF. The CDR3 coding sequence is TGTGCCAGCCAGCGAGGACTAGCGGGCTCCTACAATGAGCAGTTCTTC.

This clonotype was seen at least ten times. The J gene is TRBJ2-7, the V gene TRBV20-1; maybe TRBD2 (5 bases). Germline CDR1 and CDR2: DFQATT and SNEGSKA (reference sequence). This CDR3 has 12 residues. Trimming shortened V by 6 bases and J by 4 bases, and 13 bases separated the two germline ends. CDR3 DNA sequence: TGCAGTGCCTCCGCCCCGGGGTACGAGCAGTACTTC. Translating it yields CSASAPGYEQYF.

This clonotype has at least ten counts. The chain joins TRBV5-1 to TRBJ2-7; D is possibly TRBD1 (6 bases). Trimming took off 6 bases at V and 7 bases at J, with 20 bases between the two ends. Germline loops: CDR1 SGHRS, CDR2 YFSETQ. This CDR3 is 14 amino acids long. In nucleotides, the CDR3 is TGCGCCAGCACCGGGGCTCTGGACAGTAGTGAGCAGTACTTC. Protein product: CASTGALDSSEQYF.

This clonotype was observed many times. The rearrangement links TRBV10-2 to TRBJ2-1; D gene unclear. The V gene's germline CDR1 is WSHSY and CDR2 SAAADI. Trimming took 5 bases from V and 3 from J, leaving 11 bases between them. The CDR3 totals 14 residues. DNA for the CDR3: TGCGCCAGCAGTAGATCGCTGGACTACAATGAGCAGTTCTTC. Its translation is CASSRSLDYNEQFF.

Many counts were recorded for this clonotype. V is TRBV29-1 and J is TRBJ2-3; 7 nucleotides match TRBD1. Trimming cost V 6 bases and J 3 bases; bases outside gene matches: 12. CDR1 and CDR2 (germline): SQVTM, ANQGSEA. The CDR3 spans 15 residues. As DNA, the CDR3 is TGCAGCGTGCACAGGGGATCGTGGAGTACAGATACGCAGTATTTT. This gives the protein CSVHRGSWSTDTQYF.

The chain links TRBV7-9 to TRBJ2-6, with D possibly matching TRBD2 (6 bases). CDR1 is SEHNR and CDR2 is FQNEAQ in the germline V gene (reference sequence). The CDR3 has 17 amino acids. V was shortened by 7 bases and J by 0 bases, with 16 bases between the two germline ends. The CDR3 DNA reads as TGTGCCAGCACCCCCACGCTGGGGGGCTCTGGGGCCAACGTCCTGACTTTC. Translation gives CASTPTLGGSGANVLTF.

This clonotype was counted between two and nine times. The CDR3 here is CASSLEGHLNTEAFF. CDR3 bases: TGCGCCAGCAGCTTGGAGGGACACCTGAACACTGAAGCTTTCTTT. V gene TRBV5-1 combines with J gene TRBJ1-1; a possible D gene is TRBD1 (6 bases). The CDR3 extends over 15 amino acids. Trimming removed 0 bases from V and 0 bases from J, with 9 bases in between. Germline-derived CDR1 and CDR2 are SGHRS and YFSETQ.

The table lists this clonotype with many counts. In DNA, the CDR3 is TGCAGTGCTAGAGGCGGGAGGGACAATGAGCAGTTCTTC. This translates into CSARGGRDNEQFF. This chain uses TRBV20-1 with TRBJ2-1; 9 positions match TRBD2. The V gene's germline CDR1 is DFQATT and CDR2 SNEGSKA (reference sequence). Trimming cost V 1 base and J 5 bases; bases outside gene matches: 0. The CDR3 is 13 amino acids.

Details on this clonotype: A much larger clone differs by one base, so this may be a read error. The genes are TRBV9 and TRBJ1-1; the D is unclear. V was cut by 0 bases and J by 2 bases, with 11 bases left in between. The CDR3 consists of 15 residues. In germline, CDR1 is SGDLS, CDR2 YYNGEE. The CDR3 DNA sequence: TGTGCCAGCAGCGTAGCTGTCTCAGCTAACACTGAAGCTTTCTTT. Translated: CASSVAVSANTEAFF.

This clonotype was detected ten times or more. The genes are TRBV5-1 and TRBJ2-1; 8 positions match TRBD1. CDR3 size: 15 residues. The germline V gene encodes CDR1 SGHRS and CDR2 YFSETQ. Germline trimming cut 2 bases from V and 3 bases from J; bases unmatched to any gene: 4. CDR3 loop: CASSLGQGDYNEQFF. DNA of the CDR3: TGCGCCAGCAGCTTAGGACAGGGTGACTACAATGAGCAGTTCTTC.

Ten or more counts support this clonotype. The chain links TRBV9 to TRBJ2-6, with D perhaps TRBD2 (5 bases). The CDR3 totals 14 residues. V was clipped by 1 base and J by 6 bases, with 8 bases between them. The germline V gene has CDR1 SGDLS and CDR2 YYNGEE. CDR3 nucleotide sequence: TGTGCCAGCAGCGTATTCGGGAAGGCCAACGTCCTGACTTTC. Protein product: CASSVFGKANVLTF.

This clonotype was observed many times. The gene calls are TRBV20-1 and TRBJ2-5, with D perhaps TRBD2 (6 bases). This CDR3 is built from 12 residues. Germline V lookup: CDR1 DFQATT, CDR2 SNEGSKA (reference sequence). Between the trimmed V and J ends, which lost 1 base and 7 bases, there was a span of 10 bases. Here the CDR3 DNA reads TGCAGTGCTAGAGTCTCGGAGGGGACCCAGTACTTC. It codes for CSARVSEGTQYF.

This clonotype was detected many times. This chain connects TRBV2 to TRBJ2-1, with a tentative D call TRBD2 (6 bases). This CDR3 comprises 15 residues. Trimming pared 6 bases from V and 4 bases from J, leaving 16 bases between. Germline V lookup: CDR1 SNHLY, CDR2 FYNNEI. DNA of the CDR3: TGTGCCAGCAGGGGTGGGCTAGCGCTATACAATGAGCAGTTCTTC. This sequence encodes CASRGGLALYNEQFF. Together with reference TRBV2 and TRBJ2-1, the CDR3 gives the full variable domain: EPEVTQTPSHQVTQMGQEVILRCVPISNHLYFYWYRQILGQKVEFLVSFYNNEISEKSEIFDDQFSVERPDGSNFTLKIRSTKLEDSAMYFCASRGGLALYNEQFFGPGTRLTVL.

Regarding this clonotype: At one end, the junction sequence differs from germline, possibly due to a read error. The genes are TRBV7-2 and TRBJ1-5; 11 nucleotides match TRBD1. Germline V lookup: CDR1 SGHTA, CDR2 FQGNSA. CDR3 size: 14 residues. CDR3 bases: TGTGTCAGCAGCCCGGACAGGGGGCGGCAGCCCCAGCATTTT. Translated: CVSSPDRGRQPQHF.

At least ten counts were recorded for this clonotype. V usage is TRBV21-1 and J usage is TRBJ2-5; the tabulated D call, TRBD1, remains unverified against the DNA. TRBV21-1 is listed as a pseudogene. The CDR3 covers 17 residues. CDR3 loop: CASSKVRRDREGETQYF. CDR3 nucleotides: TGTGCCAGCAGCAAAGTCCGCCGGGACAGGGAAGGGGAGACCCAGTACTTC.